This TCR beta chain originates from a study of preoperative IRX-2 immunotherapy in early breast cancer. The CDR3 totals 15 residues. Germline V gene data show CDR1 as SGHDN and CDR2 as FVKESK. V trimming: 1 base; J trimming: 4 bases; junction bases outside the gene matches: 5. Treatment: preoperative locoregional IRX-2 cytokine immunotherapy. Preoperative locoregional IRX-2 cytokine immunotherapy was tested in the phase Ib source study. Sequenced by immunoSEQ multiplex PCR; TCRdb stores in-frame clones only, minus some. The profile shows about 62,000 clones, around 94% of them singletons. The sample was collected from a patient treated with IRX-2 immunotherapy. This sequence joins TRBV14 and TRBJ2-3, with 7 bases fitting TRBD2. The clonotype was recovered from a human donor with breast cancer. Here the CDR3 reads CASSQVAGVADTQYF. The CDR3 region has the DNA TGTGCCAGCAGCCAAGTGGCGGGAGTAGCAGATACGCAGTATTTT.